This TCR beta chain was identified during a study of OX40 agonist ivuxolimab in advanced cancers. Measured with immunoSEQ multiplex PCR; TCRdb has only the in-frame clones, and not every one. The data show about 96,000 clones, roughly 88% seen once. CDR1 and CDR2 from the germline V gene are MDHEN and SYDVKM. The CDR3 loop spans 15 amino acids. V was shortened by 3 bases and J by 2 bases, with 14 bases between the two germline ends. The origin of this receptor is an adult with an advanced solid tumor such as melanoma, head and neck, liver or kidney cancer. V is TRBV28 and J is TRBJ2-7, with D possibly matching TRBD2 (6 bases). The sequences come from CD4+ or CD8+ T cells sorted from blood, collected in a trial of the OX40 agonist ivuxolimab. The CDR3 protein is CASSFIGTGTYEQYF. The DNA for the CDR3 is TGTGCCAGCAGTTTCATAGGGACTGGGACCTACGAGCAGTACTTC. Filled out from reference TRBV28 and TRBJ2-7, the complete variable domain reads DVKVTQSSRYLVKRTGEKVFLECVQDMDHENMFWYRQDPGLGLRLIYFSYDVKMKEKGDIPEGYSVSREKKERFSLILESASTNQTSMYLCASSFIGTGTYEQYFGPGTRLTVT.